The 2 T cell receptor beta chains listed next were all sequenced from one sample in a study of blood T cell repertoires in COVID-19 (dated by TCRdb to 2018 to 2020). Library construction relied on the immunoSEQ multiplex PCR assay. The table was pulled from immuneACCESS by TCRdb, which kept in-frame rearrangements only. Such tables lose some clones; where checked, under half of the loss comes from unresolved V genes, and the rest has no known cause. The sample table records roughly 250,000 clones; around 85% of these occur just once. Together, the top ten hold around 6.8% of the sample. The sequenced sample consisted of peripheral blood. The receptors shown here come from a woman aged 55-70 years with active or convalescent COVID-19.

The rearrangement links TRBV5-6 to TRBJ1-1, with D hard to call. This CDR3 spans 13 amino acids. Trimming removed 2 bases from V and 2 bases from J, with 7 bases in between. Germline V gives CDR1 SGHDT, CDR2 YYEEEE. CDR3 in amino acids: CASSFSLNTEAFF. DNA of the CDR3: TGTGCCAGCAGCTTTTCCCTAAACACTGAAGCTTTCTTT.

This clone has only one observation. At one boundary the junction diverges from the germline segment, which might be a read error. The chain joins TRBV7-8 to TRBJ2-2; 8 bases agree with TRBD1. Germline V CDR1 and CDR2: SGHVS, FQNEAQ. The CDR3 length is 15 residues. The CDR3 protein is CASSQDRVTTRELFF. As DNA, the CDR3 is TGTGCCAGCAGCCAGGACAGGGTAACCACCCGGGAGCTGTTTTTT.